This entry is about one TCR beta chain. This record belongs to a study of blood T cell repertoires in COVID-19. Turning to the study itself: COVID-19 samples collected from the United States, Italy and Spain covered acute and convalescent phases. Sources were T cells, B-cell-depleted T cells, or PBMCs; the material itself was cDNA or gDNA.

The CDR3 totals 14 residues. The germline CDR1 and CDR2 sequences are LNHDA and SQIVND (reference sequence). V lost 7 bases to trimming and J lost 8 bases; unmatched junction nucleotides: 9. TCRdb's copy holds only in-frame clones and misses some; the assay was immunoSEQ multiplex PCR. Here the sample spans about 300,000 clones, around 90% being singletons. Living in 24 US areas, the participants were between roughly 18 and 90 years of age. Donors in Cohort 3 counted as recovered after two negative PCRs, clearance, or symptom resolution. Sequencing input: PBMCs or T cells enriched from blood (not recorded which). This sequence was found in a young woman who had recovered from COVID-19. V is TRBV19 and J is TRBJ1-4; 8 bases fit TRBD1. CDR3 coding DNA: TGTGCCAGTACCAAGGACAGGGTGGCGGAAAAACTGTTTTTT. Its translation is CASTKDRVAEKLFF.